The clone carrying this TCR beta chain was counted many times. What it binds is unknown. These data come from a study of CD8+CD57+ T cells in acquired aplastic anemia. Overall study: Healthy CD8+ samples averaged about 10 million reads.

The template for TCR beta VDJ and CDR3 sequence profiling was genomic DNA. Each CDR3 protein gets one entry after TCRdb re-called the reads with MiXCR. The table records about 110,000 distinct CDR3 sequences, approximately 49% of them present only once. Study-level findings and limits: There were roughly 28 CD8+ CDR3 sequences that occurred in both patients and controls.

CDR1 and CDR2 (germline): SNHLY, FYNNEI. The CDR3 is 11 amino acids. V was clipped by 4 bases and J by 5 bases, with 6 bases between them. This receptor was obtained from a human donor in good health, serving as a control. Sequenced input: sorted CD4+, CD8+, or CD8+CD57+ T cells (not recorded which) from PBMCs. The V and J genes are TRBV2 and TRBJ2-7, with unresolved D. The CDR3 sequence: CASSGMDEQYF. The CDR3 DNA sequence: TGTGCCAGCAGTGGAATGGACGAGCAGTACTTC.